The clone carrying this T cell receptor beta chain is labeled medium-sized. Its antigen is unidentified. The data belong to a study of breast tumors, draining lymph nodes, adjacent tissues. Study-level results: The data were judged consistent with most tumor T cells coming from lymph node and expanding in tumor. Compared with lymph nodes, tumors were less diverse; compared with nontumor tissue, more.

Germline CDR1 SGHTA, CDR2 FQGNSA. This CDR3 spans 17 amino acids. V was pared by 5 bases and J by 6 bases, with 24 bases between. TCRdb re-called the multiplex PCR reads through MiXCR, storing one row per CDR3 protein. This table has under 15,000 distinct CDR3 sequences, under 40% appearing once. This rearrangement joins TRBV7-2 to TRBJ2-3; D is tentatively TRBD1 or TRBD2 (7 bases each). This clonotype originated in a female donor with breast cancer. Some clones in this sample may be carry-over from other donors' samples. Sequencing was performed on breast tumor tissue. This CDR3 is CASSPPRGGPQADTQYF. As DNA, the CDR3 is TGTGCCAGCAGCCCACCCAGGGGGGGACCTCAAGCGGATACGCAGTATTTT.